Below are 18 T cell receptor beta chains sequenced from a single sample in a study of blood T cell repertoires in COVID-19. Libraries were prepared by immunoSEQ multiplex PCR; TCRdb keeps only in-frame clonotypes and omits some of them. The table shows a few hundred thousand clones, with around 87% occurring only once. The material sequenced was PBMCs or T cells enriched from blood (not recorded which). The receptor source for this set is a man aged 25-40 years who had recovered from COVID-19.

This chain uses TRBV10-1 with TRBJ1-3, with D tentatively TRBD1 (5 bases). Trimming cost V 5 bases and J 0 bases, with 8 bases left between them. Germline V gene data show CDR1 as WNHNN and CDR2 as SYGVQD (reference sequence). The CDR3 contains 14 residues. CDR3 in amino acids: CASSQGGSGNTIYF. The CDR3 coding sequence is TGCGCCAGCAGTCAGGGTGGCTCTGGAAACACCATATATTTT.

V and J are TRBV5-1 and TRBJ2-2, with D perhaps TRBD1 (6 bases). Deletions cut 5 bases from V and 6 bases from J, with 14 bases between. The CDR3 is 14 amino acids. In germline, CDR1 is SGHRS, CDR2 YFSETQ. CDR3 sequence (DNA): TGCGCCAGCAGGGAACAGGGTTTACCCGGGGAGCTGTTTTTT. This sequence encodes CASREQGLPGELFF. The whole variable domain, filled in from reference TRBV5-1 and TRBJ2-2, reads KAGVTQTPRYLIKTRGQQVTLSCSPISGHRSVSWYQQTPGQGLQFLFEYFSETQRNKGNFPGRFSGRQFSNSRSEMNVSTLELGDSALYLCASREQGLPGELFFGEGSRLTVL.

The chain uses TRBV2 and TRBJ2-5; D is possibly TRBD1 (6 bases). Germline-derived CDR1 and CDR2 are SNHLY and FYNNEI. This CDR3 is 14 amino acids long. V was clipped by 11 bases and J by 0 bases, with 16 bases between them. The CDR3 spells CASRGDTYQETQYF. CDR3 DNA sequence: TGTGCCTCCCGTGGGGACACGTACCAAGAGACCCAGTACTTC. The full variable domain, with the rest looked up from reference TRBV2 and TRBJ2-5, is EPEVTQTPSHQVTQMGQEVILRCVPISNHLYFYWYRQILGQKVEFLVSFYNNEISEKSEIFDDQFSVERPDGSNFTLKIRSTKLEDSAMYFCASRGDTYQETQYFGPGTRLLVL.

The V call is TRBV10-2, the J call TRBJ2-1; 11 positions agree with TRBD2. The CDR3 consists of 17 residues. Per the germline V gene, CDR1 is WSHSY and CDR2 is SAAADI. With 5 bases clipped from V and 6 bases from J, the junction kept 12 bases outside the gene matches. The CDR3 nucleotides are TGCGCCAGCAGTCCCTCCCGACTAGCGGGGATCTTCAATGAGCAGTTCTTC. Its translation: CASSPSRLAGIFNEQFF.

This chain connects TRBV7-8 to TRBJ2-3; 11 positions agree with TRBD2. There are 15 residues in the CDR3. The germline CDR1 and CDR2 sequences are SGHVS and FQNEAQ. J was trimmed by 5 bases and V by 11 bases; bases with no gene match: 12. CDR3 nucleotides: TGTGCCTCCCGATGGGTAGCGGGGGGGATAGATACGCAGTATTTT. Translation: CASRWVAGGIDTQYF.

The V gene is TRBV10-2, the J gene TRBJ2-7; 7 nucleotides align to TRBD2. CDR3 size: 13 residues. Germline loops: CDR1 WSHSY, CDR2 SAAADI. J gave up 4 bases and V 8 bases, and 8 bases lay outside the gene matches. In DNA, the CDR3 is TGCGCCAGCCGAAGCGGGGATGCTTACGAGCAGTACTTC. It yields the protein CASRSGDAYEQYF.

V and J are TRBV7-9 and TRBJ2-7; perhaps TRBD1 as D (5 bases). Germline V gene lookup returns CDR1 SEHNR and CDR2 FQNEAQ (reference sequence). The V and J ends lost 1 base and 3 bases respectively, with 10 bases between them. The CDR3 covers 14 residues. DNA of the CDR3: TGTGCCAGCAGCTTAGGGGCAGGGAACTACGAGCAGTACTTC. Translation: CASSLGAGNYEQYF.

As DNA, the CDR3 is TGTGCCAGCAGTTTGAAAAGCTATAGCAATCAGCCCCAGCATTTT. This gives the protein CASSLKSYSNQPQHF. The rearrangement links TRBV27 to TRBJ1-5; D not certain. Germline assignment: CDR1 MNHEY and CDR2 SMNVEV (reference sequence). V was trimmed by 3 bases and J by 0 bases, leaving 9 bases between them. The CDR3 runs to 15 residues.

The V call is TRBV7-9, the J call TRBJ1-2, with TRBD1 matching over 8 bases. The CDR3 totals 14 residues. The germline CDR1 and CDR2 sequences are SEHNR and FQNEAQ (reference sequence). V lost 4 bases to trimming and J lost 2 bases; unmatched junction nucleotides: 3. The CDR3 DNA reads as TGTGCCAGCAGCTGGACAGGGATAAACTATGGCTACACCTTC. As protein: CASSWTGINYGYTF.

The rearrangement links TRBV19 to TRBJ2-1; a weak D match, TRBD1 (6 bases). Germline values: CDR1 LNHDA, CDR2 SQIVND (reference sequence). Trimming took off 5 bases at V and 1 base at J, with 9 bases between the two ends. The CDR3 spans 14 residues. The CDR3 DNA reads as TGTGCCAGTAGTCAAGGACAGTCCTACAATGAGCAGTTCTTC. Amino acids: CASSQGQSYNEQFF.

In nucleotides, the CDR3 is TGCGCCAGCAGCTTGGCCCCGGGAGGCACTGAAGCTTTCTTT. Its translation is CASSLAPGGTEAFF. This sequence joins TRBV5-1 and TRBJ1-1; D not certain. This CDR3 has 14 amino acids. Trimming removed 0 bases from V and 4 bases from J, with 10 bases in between. CDR1 is SGHRS, CDR2 YFSETQ, per germline.

The chain recombines TRBV7-9 with TRBJ2-5; D remains ambiguous. V lost 5 bases and J 5 bases, leaving 15 bases between the germline ends. The CDR3 has 14 amino acids. Germline CDR1 SEHNR, CDR2 FQNEAQ (reference sequence). The CDR3: CASSLKTSKETQYF. The CDR3 DNA follows: TGTGCCAGCAGCCTAAAGACAAGCAAGGAGACCCAGTACTTC.

A single count supports this clone. The chain couples TRBV7-2 to TRBJ1-2; possible D gene TRBD1, 5 bases. Germline-derived CDR1 and CDR2 are SGHTA and FQGNSA. Trimming took off 2 bases at V and 7 bases at J, with 23 bases between the two ends. CDR3 size: 17 residues. CDR3 nucleotide sequence: TGTGCCAGCAGCTTAATGGGTTGGGACGGCTGGAGGGGTGGCTACACCTTC. It yields the protein CASSLMGWDGWRGGYTF. The full variable domain, completed using reference TRBV7-2 and TRBJ1-2, is GAGVSQSPSNKVTEKGKDVELRCDPISGHTALYWYRQSLGQGLEFLIYFQGNSAPDKSGLPSDRFSAERTGGSVSTLTIQRTQQEDSAVYLCASSLMGWDGWRGGYTFGSGTRLTVV.

The V and J genes are TRBV23-1 and TRBJ2-3; D call uncertain. TRBV23-1 is an open reading frame, and its role is uncertain. V lost 2 bases, J lost 2 bases, and 11 bases lay in between. This CDR3 has 15 amino acids. CDR3 nucleotides: TGCGCCAGCAGTCAACGGCGGCCACACACAGATACGCAGTATTTT. Amino acids: CASSQRRPHTDTQYF.

The chain uses TRBV12-3 or TRBV12-4 and TRBJ1-2, with D hard to call. V was clipped by 4 bases and J by 4 bases, with 10 bases between them. The CDR3 is 13 residues long. CDR3 DNA sequence: TGTGCCAGCAGTTATGGGAGCCCCTATGGCTACACCTTC. Translation: CASSYGSPYGYTF.

This clone has only one observation. This chain connects TRBV6-1 to TRBJ1-3; D is possibly TRBD1 (6 bases). Looked up from germline, CDR1 is MNHNS and CDR2 is SASEGT. The CDR3 extends over 16 amino acids. Trimming removed 4 bases at V and 0 bases at J, with 13 bases between. This CDR3 reads CASSATGFFSGNTIYF. The CDR3 nucleotides are TGTGCCAGCAGTGCGACAGGATTCTTCTCTGGAAACACCATATATTTT.

This clone was recorded once. The V call is TRBV6-6, the J call TRBJ1-2; D uncertain. Germline CDR1 is MNHNY and CDR2 is SVGAGI (reference sequence). V dropped 4 bases and J dropped 1 base, with 16 bases sitting between them. There are 16 residues in the CDR3. The CDR3 is CASSSPSTRFNYGYTF. The DNA for the CDR3 is TGTGCCAGCAGTTCCCCAAGCACCCGATTTAACTATGGCTACACCTTC.

The gene calls are TRBV7-2 and TRBJ2-7; D is ambiguous. Germline V gives CDR1 SGHTA, CDR2 FQGNSA. V shed 3 bases and J shed 6 bases, with 12 bases lying between them. This CDR3 contains 13 residues. The DNA for the CDR3 is TGTGCCAGCAGCTTTGGGCCCCCCGGCGAGCAGTACTTC. Translating gives CASSFGPPGEQYF.